This T cell receptor beta chain was sequenced during a study of blood T cell repertoires in COVID-19. Turning to the study itself: Specimens from acute and convalescent COVID-19 originated in the United States, Italy and Spain. T cells, B-cell-depleted T cells, or PBMCs provided the cDNA or gDNA that served as material.

Germline V gene sequence: CDR1 SGHNT, CDR2 YYREEE (reference sequence). V was cut by 2 bases and J by 8 bases, with 14 bases left in between. The CDR3 sequence is 14 residues long. Authors' analysis steps: For nucleated cells, counts were estimated from reference gene primer amplification. The protocol was immunoSEQ multiplex PCR, while the TCRdb copy is restricted to in-frame clones and leaves out a portion. The V and J calls and clone size come from that table; D and trimming were worked out from the DNA. The sample has some 93,000 clones, around nine tenths seen once. The chain couples TRBV5-4 to TRBJ2-1; a possible D gene is TRBD2 (6 bases). The sample comprised peripheral blood. This receptor was obtained from a man in his fifties or sixties with acute or convalescent COVID-19. CDR3 amino acids: CASSFGAPGDEQFF. The CDR3 nucleotides read TGTGCCAGCAGCTTTGGGGCTCCGGGGGATGAGCAGTTCTTC.